What follows are 28 T cell receptor beta chains derived from one specimen sequenced in a study of cytomegalovirus exposure and HLA in healthy donors. This PCR relied on a set of 60 Vbeta primers and 13 Jbeta primers. Profiling relied on immunoSEQ multiplex PCR, and the TCRdb table lists in-frame clones only, not all of them. The repertoire has about 160,000 clones, around 80% of them found once; the top ten carry less than 2.5%. What was sequenced was PBMCs. The receptors here all came from a male donor in good health and CMV-seronegative.

This clone was recorded once. The gene calls are TRBV7-2 and TRBJ1-6; D is ambiguous. Deletions cut 2 bases from V and 8 bases from J, with 16 bases between. Germline assignment: CDR1 SGHTA and CDR2 FQGNSA. CDR3 length: 16 amino acids. CDR3 sequence (DNA): TGTGCCAGCAGCTTATCTAGTTCGTATACCGATTCACCCCTCCACTTT. This translates into CASSLSSSYTDSPLHF.

The gene calls are TRBV6-1 and TRBJ2-7; 11 nucleotides line up with TRBD2. Germline CDR1 is MNHNS and CDR2 is SASEGT. The CDR3 spans 14 residues. The ends lost 4 bases at V and 6 bases at J; junction bases unmatched: 5. CDR3 nucleotide sequence: TGTGCCAGCAGTGTTACTAGCGGGGGCGCCGAGCAGTACTTC. Translating it yields CASSVTSGGAEQYF.

This chain connects TRBV5-1 to TRBJ2-2; 12 nucleotides line up with TRBD2. The trim removed 8 bases at V and 6 bases at J, leaving 5 bases unmatched. This CDR3 has 14 amino acids. Looked up from germline, CDR1 is SGHRS and CDR2 is YFSETQ. CDR3 sequence (DNA): TGCGCCAGTTGTCTAGCGGGAGGGCCCGGGGAGCTGTTTTTT. This codes for CASCLAGGPGELFF.

The chain recombines TRBV2 with TRBJ2-5; 12 bases line up with TRBD2. The CDR3 spans 14 residues. The V gene end was trimmed by 4 bases and the J gene end by 5 bases; junction bases not matched to a gene: 2. The germline V gene has CDR1 SNHLY and CDR2 FYNNEI. The CDR3 is CASSVTSGSETQYF. The DNA for the CDR3 is TGTGCCAGCAGTGTGACTAGCGGGAGTGAGACCCAGTACTTC.

The chain uses TRBV27 and TRBJ1-1, with TRBD1 matching 7 bases. CDR3 length: 17 amino acids. CDR1 and CDR2 (germline): MNHEY, SMNVEV (reference sequence). V shed 3 bases, J shed 3 bases, and the junction held 13 bases outside the gene matches. CDR3 sequence reads: CASSFQNLETGDTEAFF. DNA for the CDR3: TGTGCCAGCAGTTTCCAAAATCTAGAAACAGGGGACACTGAAGCTTTCTTT.

This chain connects TRBV6-6 to TRBJ1-5; D call uncertain. V lost 2 bases, J lost 0 bases, and 5 bases lay in between. CDR1 is MNHNY and CDR2 is SVGAGI in the germline V gene (reference sequence). The CDR3 runs to 14 residues. CDR3 protein: CASSYRDSNQPQHF. The CDR3, as DNA: TGTGCCAGCAGTTACAGAGATAGCAATCAGCCCCAGCATTTT.

J is TRBJ1-6 and V is TRBV6-5; D ambiguous. Germline V CDR1 and CDR2: MNHEY, SVGAGI. The CDR3 covers 14 residues. V was shortened by 6 bases and J by 7 bases, with 13 bases between the two germline ends. The DNA of the CDR3 is TGTGCCAGCAGCATGGGCTCACTGAATTCACCCCTCCACTTT. It codes for CASSMGSLNSPLHF.

The chain recombines TRBV19 with TRBJ2-5, with TRBD1 matching over 8 bases. V lost 2 bases to trimming and J lost 11 bases; unmatched junction nucleotides: 7. The CDR3 runs 13 residues. Germline V gene sequence: CDR1 LNHDA, CDR2 SQIVND (reference sequence). The CDR3 sequence is CASSISADREQYF. The DNA of the CDR3 is TGTGCCAGTAGTATATCGGCGGACAGGGAGCAGTACTTC.

The CDR3 DNA is TGTGCCAGCAGTAGACAGGGGGAGGATTACGAGCAGTACTTC. It specifies CASSRQGEDYEQYF. This chain uses TRBV6-5 with TRBJ2-7; 9 bases fit TRBD1. This CDR3 has 14 amino acids. V was clipped by 5 bases and J by 4 bases; unmatched bases: 6. Germline loops: CDR1 MNHEY, CDR2 SVGAGI.

V usage is TRBV29-1 and J usage is TRBJ2-1; 11 bases are a match to TRBD1. V lost 3 bases and J lost 8; bases outside the gene matches: 6. There are 14 residues in the CDR3. Germline values: CDR1 SQVTM, CDR2 ANQGSEA. CDR3 DNA sequence: TGCAGCGTTGATGGACAGGGGGCGATGCATGAGCAGTTCTTC. Amino acid sequence: CSVDGQGAMHEQFF.

This clone turned up a few times. J is TRBJ2-1 and V is TRBV6-5; 10 bases align to TRBD2. There are 15 residues in the CDR3. The V gene end was trimmed by 7 bases and the J gene end by 9 bases; junction bases not matched to a gene: 12. In germline, CDR1 is MNHEY, CDR2 SVGAGI. In DNA form, the CDR3 reads TGTGCCAGCATTACGAGTAGCGGGGGGTATGGTGAGCAGTTCTTC. It specifies CASITSSGGYGEQFF.

J is TRBJ1-2 and V is TRBV5-1; D uncertain. Between the trimmed V and J ends, which lost 4 bases and 0 bases, there was a span of 13 bases. The CDR3 totals 15 residues. Germline V gene sequence: CDR1 SGHRS, CDR2 YFSETQ. The CDR3, as DNA: TGCGCCAGCAGCGTGGTCGGGAATACTAACTATGGCTACACCTTC. Translating it yields CASSVVGNTNYGYTF.

The V and J genes are TRBV28 and TRBJ2-1, with D possibly being TRBD2 (6 bases). This CDR3 has 15 residues. Trimming removed 8 bases at V and 0 bases at J, with 14 bases between. CDR1 MDHEN and CDR2 SYDVKM come from the germline V gene. In DNA, the CDR3 is TGTGCCAGCGGACCCGGGACTTTCTCCTACAATGAGCAGTTCTTC. Translation: CASGPGTFSYNEQFF.

This chain links TRBV5-4 with TRBJ2-3; TRBD2 matches at 11 bases. Looked up from germline, CDR1 is SGHNT and CDR2 is YYREEE (reference sequence). V trimming: 4 bases; J trimming: 4 bases; junction bases outside the gene matches: 5. There are 15 residues in the CDR3. The CDR3 coding sequence is TGTGCCAGCAGCGTTAGCGGGGGGGCGGCAGATACGCAGTATTTT. Translation gives CASSVSGGAADTQYF.

The chain couples TRBV7-9 to TRBJ2-3, with a tentative D call TRBD1 (6 bases). Trimming left V 11 bases short and J 6 bases short, with 24 bases between. Germline CDR1 is SEHNR and CDR2 is FQNEAQ (reference sequence). CDR3 length: 15 residues. The CDR3 sequence: CAHSSFQGKIDTQYF. CDR3 bases: TGTGCCCACAGCAGTTTTCAGGGGAAGATTGATACGCAGTATTTT.

This chain joins TRBV18 and TRBJ2-7; possibly TRBD1 for D (5 bases). CDR1 and CDR2 from the germline V gene are KGHSH and LQKENI. The CDR3 has 13 residues. V lost 2 bases and J 6 bases, leaving 11 bases between the germline ends. The CDR3 coding sequence is TGTGCCAGCTCACCATGGGCAGGGCGCGAGCAGTACTTC. As protein: CASSPWAGREQYF.

V gene TRBV15 combines with J gene TRBJ2-3; tentatively, D is TRBD2 (5 bases). CDR3 length equals 13 residues. Trimming stripped 3 bases from V and 1 base from J, with 5 bases between. Germline CDR1 and CDR2: LNHNV and YYDKDF (reference sequence). CDR3 DNA: TGTGCCACCAGCAGCGGGGGCACAGATACGCAGTATTTT. Residues: CATSSGGTDTQYF.

Notes on this clone: At one of its ends the junction is not consistent with the germline gene, which may arise from a read error. The chain employs TRBV7-7 and TRBJ2-2, with 7 bases lining up with TRBD2. Germline assignment: CDR1 SSHAT and CDR2 FNYEAQ (reference sequence). This CDR3 contains 16 residues. CDR3 sequence: CASSPHLAEKTGELFF. CDR3 DNA: TGTGCTAGCAGCCCCCACCTAGCGGAGAAGACCGGGGAGCTGTTTTTT. Complete variable domain (other parts from reference TRBV7-7 and TRBJ2-2): GAGVSQSPRYKVTKRGQDVTLRCDPISSHATLYWYQQALGQGPEFLTYFNYEAQPDKSGLPSDRFSAERPEGSISTLTIQRTEQRDSAMYRCASSPHLAEKTGELFFGEGSRLTVL.

The rearrangement uses TRBV6-5 and TRBJ2-1; 9 bases fit TRBD1. The CDR3 loop spans 16 amino acids. CDR1 and CDR2 from the germline V gene are MNHEY and SVGAGI. V shed 4 bases, J shed 7 bases, and the junction held 11 bases outside the gene matches. CDR3 loop: CASSLEGTGLWNEQFF. DNA of the CDR3: TGTGCCAGCAGTTTAGAAGGGACAGGGTTATGGAATGAGCAGTTCTTC.

Of note for this clone: A read error may produce the germline difference seen at one junction end. The chain employs TRBV7-9 and TRBJ1-2; 9 bases fit TRBD1. The CDR3 is 15 amino acids. Per the germline V gene, CDR1 is SEHNR and CDR2 is FQNEAQ (reference sequence). The CDR3 bases are TGTGCCAGCAGCTCCACAGGGGGCGCTAAATATGGCTACACCTTC. Its protein product is CASSSTGGAKYGYTF.

The V gene is TRBV5-4, the J gene TRBJ1-3; D unclear. CDR3 length: 15 amino acids. Germline V CDR1 and CDR2: SGHNT, YYREEE (reference sequence). Trimming shortened V by 4 bases and J by 2 bases, and 13 bases separated the two germline ends. The CDR3 DNA reads as TGTGCCAGCAGCCCCAGTGGAGGAGCTGGAAACACCATATATTTT. It translates to CASSPSGGAGNTIYF.

This chain links TRBV6-6 with TRBJ2-6, with 7 nucleotides matching TRBD1. The CDR3 covers 15 residues. Germline values: CDR1 MNHNY, CDR2 SVGAGI (reference sequence). Losses at the gene ends were 6 bases for V and 2 bases for J; bases not matched to a gene: 4. In nucleotides, the CDR3 is TGTGCCAGCAGCGAGGGGGCGGCTGGGGCCAACGTCCTGACTTTC. It encodes CASSEGAAGANVLTF.

The rearrangement joins TRBV7-2 to TRBJ2-1; 7 nucleotides match TRBD2. Trimming removed 0 bases from V and 4 bases from J; junction bases left unmatched: 9. This CDR3 is 17 amino acids long. Germline V gene lookup returns CDR1 SGHTA and CDR2 FQGNSA. The CDR3 here is CASSLAPVAGQYNEQFF. CDR3 nucleotides: TGTGCCAGCAGCTTAGCGCCTGTAGCGGGCCAGTACAATGAGCAGTTCTTC.

The rearrangement uses TRBV15 and TRBJ1-3; no clear D gene. This CDR3 spans 16 amino acids. Germline-derived CDR1 and CDR2 are LNHNV and YYDKDF (reference sequence). The V and J ends lost 0 bases and 3 bases respectively, with 12 bases between them. Here the CDR3 reads CATSRDLGVFGNTIYF. The CDR3 bases are TGTGCCACCAGCAGAGATTTGGGAGTCTTTGGAAACACCATATATTTT.

The V gene is TRBV30, the J gene TRBJ1-1, with a weak D call TRBD1 (6 bases). CDR3 length: 14 residues. The germline gives CDR1 GTSNPN, CDR2 SVGIG (reference sequence). Trimming removed 3 bases from V and 5 bases from J, with 16 bases in between. The CDR3 coding sequence is TGTGCCTGGAGGGGGTTAGGGGGAAGGACTGAAGCTTTCTTT. Translated, it gives CAWRGLGGRTEAFF.

With respect to this clone: The same CDR3 is also encoded by other DNA sequences in this sample. J is TRBJ1-1 and V is TRBV19; 7 bases line up with TRBD1. This CDR3 is built from 14 residues. Germline assignment: CDR1 LNHDA and CDR2 SQIVND (reference sequence). J lost 1 base, V lost 4 bases, and 3 bases had no gene match. CDR3 DNA: TGTGCCAGTAGTACGAGACAGGGGAACACTGAAGCTTTCTTT. Protein product: CASSTRQGNTEAFF.

V and J are TRBV4-1 and TRBJ2-1, with 9 bases lining up with TRBD2. Germline V gives CDR1 MGHRA, CDR2 YSYEKL. The CDR3 is 17 amino acids. V lost 1 base, J lost 0 bases, and 4 bases stayed unmatched. The CDR3 DNA is TGCGCCAGCAGCCAAGTCGGTAGCGGGAGCTCCTACAATGAGCAGTTCTTC. Residues: CASSQVGSGSSYNEQFF.

The gene calls are TRBV19 and TRBJ2-7; D is possibly TRBD1 (5 bases). The V gene lost 1 base and the J gene lost 3 bases, with 10 bases spanning the gap. This CDR3 comprises 14 residues. Germline CDR1 and CDR2: LNHDA and SQIVND (reference sequence). The CDR3 is CASSIAGIGYEQYF. DNA of the CDR3: TGTGCCAGTAGTATAGCAGGGATCGGCTACGAGCAGTACTTC.